The rows below give T cell receptor beta chains drawn from one sample of a study of vaccination and CD4 T cells after COVID-19. Their specific antigens are unknown. TCRdb processed the PCR reads anew with MiXCR; each CDR3 protein has one entry. The data contain around 20,000 distinct CDR3 sequences, about 41% of them singletons. The source material was CD4+ T cells from blood, cultured in vitro. The receptors were gathered from a human donor who had recovered from COVID-19. CDR3s include the opening cysteine and the closing phenylalanine or tryptophan. Fields, in order: V gene, J gene, clone size, CDR3 length, D gene, CDR3 protein, CDR3 DNA. A D gene is named only where the DNA matches it firmly. Some rows mark clone size as missing; the rest say once, few, many or name a class of expanded clone.

TRBV6-2/TRBV6-3	TRBJ1-5	.	14	.	CASTSPRRAQPQHF	TGTGCCAGCACCTCTCCAAGGAGGGCGCAGCCCCAGCATTTT
TRBV10-2	TRBJ2-1	.	13	.	CASMRQLYNEQFF	TGCGCCAGCATGAGACAGCTATACAATGAGCAGTTCTTC
TRBV7-3	TRBJ1-5	.	13	.	CASSRGPNQPQHF	TGTGCCAGCAGCCGGGGCCCCAATCAGCCCCAGCATTTT
TRBV6-1	TRBJ2-7	few	11	.	CASKSGGEQYF	TGTGCCAGCAAATCCGGGGGCGAGCAGTACTTC
TRBV27	TRBJ2-1	.	18	TRBD2	CASISSPTSGAITNEQFF	TGTGCCAGCATTTCAAGCCCTACTAGCGGGGCTATTACCAATGAGCAGTTCTTC
TRBV7-9	TRBJ2-3	.	14	.	CASSPHGGTDTQYF	TGTGCCAGCAGCCCCCACGGGGGTACAGATACGCAGTATTTT
TRBV14	TRBJ1-4	few	16	.	CASSPALKQSNEKLFF	TGTGCCAGCAGCCCAGCCTTAAAACAGTCTAATGAAAAACTGTTTTTT
TRBV24-1	TRBJ2-5	few	14	.	CATSGTGTRETQYF	TGTGCCACCAGTGGAACAGGGACGAGAGAGACCCAGTACTTC
TRBV5-4	TRBJ2-7	.	15	TRBD1	CASSLAGQGSYEQYF	TGTGCCAGCAGCTTGGCGGGACAGGGTTCCTACGAGCAGTACTTC
TRBV11-2	TRBJ2-3	.	13	.	CASSLERWDTQYF	TGTGCCAGCAGCTTAGAGCGGTGGGATACGCAGTATTTT